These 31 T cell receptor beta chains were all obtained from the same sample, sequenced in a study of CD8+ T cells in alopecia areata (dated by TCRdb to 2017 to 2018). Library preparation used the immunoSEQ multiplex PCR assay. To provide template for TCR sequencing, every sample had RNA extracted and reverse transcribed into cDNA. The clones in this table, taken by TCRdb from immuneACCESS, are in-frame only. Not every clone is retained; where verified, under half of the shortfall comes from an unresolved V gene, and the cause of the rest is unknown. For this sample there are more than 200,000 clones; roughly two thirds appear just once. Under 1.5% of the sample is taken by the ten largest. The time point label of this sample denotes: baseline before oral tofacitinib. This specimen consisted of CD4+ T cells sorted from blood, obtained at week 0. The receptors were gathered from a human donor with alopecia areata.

The CDR3 spells CASRAGQGVGYGYTF. The CDR3 DNA reads TGTGCCAGTAGGGCAGGACAGGGGGTAGGCTATGGCTACACCTTC. V is TRBV19 and J is TRBJ1-2; 10 nucleotides agree with TRBD1. With 6 bases clipped from V and 4 bases from J, the junction kept 8 bases outside the gene matches. The CDR3 sequence is 15 residues long. Germline assignment: CDR1 LNHDA and CDR2 SQIVND (reference sequence).

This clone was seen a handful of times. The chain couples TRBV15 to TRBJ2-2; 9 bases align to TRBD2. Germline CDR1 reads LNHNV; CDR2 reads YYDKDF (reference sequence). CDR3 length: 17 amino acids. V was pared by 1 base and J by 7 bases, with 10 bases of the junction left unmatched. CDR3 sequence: CATSRVVVAGADGELFF. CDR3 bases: TGTGCCACCAGCAGAGTGGTAGTAGCGGGGGCGGACGGGGAGCTGTTTTTT.

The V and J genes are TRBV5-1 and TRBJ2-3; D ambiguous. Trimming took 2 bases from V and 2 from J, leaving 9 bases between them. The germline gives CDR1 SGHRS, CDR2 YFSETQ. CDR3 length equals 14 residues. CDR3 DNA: TGCGCCAGCAGCTTCCGGCCAGACACAGATACGCAGTATTTT. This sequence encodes CASSFRPDTDTQYF.

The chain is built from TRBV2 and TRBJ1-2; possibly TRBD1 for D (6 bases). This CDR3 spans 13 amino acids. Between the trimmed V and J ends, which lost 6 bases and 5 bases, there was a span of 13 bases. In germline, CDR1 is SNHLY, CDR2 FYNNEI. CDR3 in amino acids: CASSRDKSYGYTF. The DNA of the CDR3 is TGTGCCAGCAGCCGGGACAAATCTTATGGCTACACCTTC.

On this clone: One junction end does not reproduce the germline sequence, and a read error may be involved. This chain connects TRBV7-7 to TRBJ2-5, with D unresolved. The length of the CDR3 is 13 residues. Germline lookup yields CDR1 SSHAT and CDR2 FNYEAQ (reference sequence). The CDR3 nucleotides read TGTGCTAGCAGCCCTAATTTGCGGGAGACCCAGTACTTC. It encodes CASSPNLRETQYF.

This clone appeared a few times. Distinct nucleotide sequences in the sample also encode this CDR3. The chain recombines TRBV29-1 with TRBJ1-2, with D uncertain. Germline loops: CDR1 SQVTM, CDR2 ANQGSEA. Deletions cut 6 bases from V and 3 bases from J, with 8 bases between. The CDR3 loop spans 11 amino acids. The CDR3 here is CSVGQDYGYTF. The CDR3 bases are TGCAGCGTAGGGCAGGACTATGGCTACACCTTC.

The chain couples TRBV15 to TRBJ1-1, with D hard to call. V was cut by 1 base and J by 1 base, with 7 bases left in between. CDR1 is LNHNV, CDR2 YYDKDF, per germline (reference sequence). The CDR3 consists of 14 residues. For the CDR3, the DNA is TGTGCCACCAGCAGAGTGTCCAGGAACACTGAAGCTTTCTTT. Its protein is CATSRVSRNTEAFF.

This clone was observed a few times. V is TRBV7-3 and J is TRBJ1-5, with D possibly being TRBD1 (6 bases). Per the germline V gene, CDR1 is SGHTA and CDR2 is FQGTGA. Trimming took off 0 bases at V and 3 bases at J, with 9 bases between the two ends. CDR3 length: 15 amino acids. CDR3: CASSLTGAVNQPQHF. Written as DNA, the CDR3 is TGTGCCAGCAGCTTAACGGGGGCGGTCAATCAGCCCCAGCATTTT.

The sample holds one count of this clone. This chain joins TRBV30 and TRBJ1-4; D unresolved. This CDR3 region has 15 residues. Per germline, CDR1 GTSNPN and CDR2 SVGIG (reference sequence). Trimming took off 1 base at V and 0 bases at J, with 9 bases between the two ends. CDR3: CAWSGEISTNEKLFF. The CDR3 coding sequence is TGTGCCTGGAGTGGGGAGATATCAACTAATGAAAAACTGTTTTTT.

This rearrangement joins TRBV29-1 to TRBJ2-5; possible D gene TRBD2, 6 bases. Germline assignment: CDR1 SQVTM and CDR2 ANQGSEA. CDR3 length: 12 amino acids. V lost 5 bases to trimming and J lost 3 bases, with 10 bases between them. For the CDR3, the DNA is TGCAGCGTTATGCGGGGTGAAGAGACCCAGTACTTC. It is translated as CSVMRGEETQYF.

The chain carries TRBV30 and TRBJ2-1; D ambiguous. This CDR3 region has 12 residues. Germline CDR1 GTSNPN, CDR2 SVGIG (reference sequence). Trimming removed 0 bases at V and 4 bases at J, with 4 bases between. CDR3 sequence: CAWSVRYNEQFF. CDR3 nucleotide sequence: TGTGCCTGGAGTGTACGGTACAATGAGCAGTTCTTC.

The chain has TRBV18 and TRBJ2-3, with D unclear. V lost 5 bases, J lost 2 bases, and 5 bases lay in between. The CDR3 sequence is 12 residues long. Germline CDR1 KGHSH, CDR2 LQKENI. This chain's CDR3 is CASSTFTDTQYF. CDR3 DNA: TGTGCCAGCTCAACTTTCACAGATACGCAGTATTTT.

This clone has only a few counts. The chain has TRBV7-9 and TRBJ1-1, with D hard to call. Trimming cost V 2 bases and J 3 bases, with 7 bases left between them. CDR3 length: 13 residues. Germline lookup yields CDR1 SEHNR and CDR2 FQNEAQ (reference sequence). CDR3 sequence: CASSLQAHTEAFF. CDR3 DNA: TGTGCCAGCAGCTTACAGGCCCACACTGAAGCTTTCTTT.

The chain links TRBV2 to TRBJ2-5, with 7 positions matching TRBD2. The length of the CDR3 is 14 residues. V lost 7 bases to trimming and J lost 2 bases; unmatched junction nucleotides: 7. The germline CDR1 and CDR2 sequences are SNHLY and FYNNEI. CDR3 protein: CASTGGTVQETQYF. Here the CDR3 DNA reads TGTGCCAGCACCGGGGGGACGGTACAAGAGACCCAGTACTTC.

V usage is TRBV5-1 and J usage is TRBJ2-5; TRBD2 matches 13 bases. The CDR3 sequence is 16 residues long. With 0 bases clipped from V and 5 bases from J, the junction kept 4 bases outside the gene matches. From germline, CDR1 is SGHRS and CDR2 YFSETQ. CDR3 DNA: TGCGCCAGCAGCTTGGGACTAGCGGGGGGCGATGAGACCCAGTACTTC. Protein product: CASSLGLAGGDETQYF.

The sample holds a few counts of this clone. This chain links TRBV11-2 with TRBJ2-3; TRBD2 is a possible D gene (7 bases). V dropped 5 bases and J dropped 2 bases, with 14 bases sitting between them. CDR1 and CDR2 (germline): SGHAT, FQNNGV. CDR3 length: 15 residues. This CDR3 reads CASSGGGGFTDTQYF. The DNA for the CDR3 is TGTGCCAGCAGCGGAGGCGGGGGCTTCACAGATACGCAGTATTTT.

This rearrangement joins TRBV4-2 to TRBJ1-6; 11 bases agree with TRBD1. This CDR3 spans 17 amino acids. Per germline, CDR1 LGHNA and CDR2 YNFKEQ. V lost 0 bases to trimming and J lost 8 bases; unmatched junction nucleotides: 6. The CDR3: CASSQEWTGGSDSPLHF. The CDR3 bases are TGTGCCAGCAGCCAAGAATGGACAGGGGGCTCCGATTCACCCCTCCACTTT.

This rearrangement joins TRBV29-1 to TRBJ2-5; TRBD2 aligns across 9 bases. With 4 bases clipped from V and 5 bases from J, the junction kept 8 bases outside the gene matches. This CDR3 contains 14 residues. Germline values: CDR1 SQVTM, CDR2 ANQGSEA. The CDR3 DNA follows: TGCAGCGTTGGGTTGGCGGGGGGGATGGAGACCCAGTACTTC. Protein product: CSVGLAGGMETQYF.

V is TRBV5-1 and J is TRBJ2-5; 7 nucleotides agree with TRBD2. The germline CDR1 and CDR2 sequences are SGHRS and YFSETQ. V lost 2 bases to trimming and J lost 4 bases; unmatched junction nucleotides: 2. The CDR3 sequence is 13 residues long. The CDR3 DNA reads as TGCGCCAGCAGCTTAGCTAGCGGAGAGACCCAGTACTTC. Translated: CASSLASGETQYF.

The CDR3 DNA follows: TGCAGCGTTCTTGAGACGGGGGAGCTGTTTTTT. This codes for CSVLETGELFF. This sequence joins TRBV29-1 and TRBJ2-2; no definite D call. The V end was cut by 5 bases, the J end by 8 bases, with 9 bases between. Germline CDR1 and CDR2: SQVTM and ANQGSEA. The CDR3 has 11 residues.

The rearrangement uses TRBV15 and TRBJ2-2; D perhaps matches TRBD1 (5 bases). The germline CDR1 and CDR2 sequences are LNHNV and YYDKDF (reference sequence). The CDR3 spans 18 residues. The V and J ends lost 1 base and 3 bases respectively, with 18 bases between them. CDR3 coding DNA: TGTGCCACCAGCAGAGTCCTGAGAATAACGACAGACACCGGGGAGCTGTTTTTT. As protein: CATSRVLRITTDTGELFF.

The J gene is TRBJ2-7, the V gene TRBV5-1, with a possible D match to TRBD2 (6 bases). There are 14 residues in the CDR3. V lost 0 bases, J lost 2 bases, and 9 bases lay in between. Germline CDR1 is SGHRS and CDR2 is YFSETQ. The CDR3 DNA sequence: TGCGCCAGCAGCTTGGGAGGAGGGCCCTACGAGCAGTACTTC. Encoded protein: CASSLGGGPYEQYF.

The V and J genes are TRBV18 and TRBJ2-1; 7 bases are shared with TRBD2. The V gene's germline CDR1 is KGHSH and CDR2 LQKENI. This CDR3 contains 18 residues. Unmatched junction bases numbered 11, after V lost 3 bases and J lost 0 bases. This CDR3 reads CASSPQRDVFSSYNEQFF. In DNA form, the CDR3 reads TGTGCCAGCTCACCCCAGCGGGACGTCTTTAGCTCCTACAATGAGCAGTTCTTC.

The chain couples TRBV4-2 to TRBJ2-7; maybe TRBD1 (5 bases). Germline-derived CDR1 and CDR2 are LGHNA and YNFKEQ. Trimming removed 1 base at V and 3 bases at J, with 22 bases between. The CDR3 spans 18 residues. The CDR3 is CASSQGKQVSRWDYEQYF. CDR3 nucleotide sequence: TGTGCCAGCAGCCAAGGGAAACAGGTATCAAGGTGGGACTACGAGCAGTACTTC.

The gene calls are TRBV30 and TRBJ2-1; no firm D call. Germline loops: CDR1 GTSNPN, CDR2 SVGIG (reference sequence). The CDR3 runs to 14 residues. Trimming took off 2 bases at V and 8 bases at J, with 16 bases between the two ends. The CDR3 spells CAWSPVGLGYEQFF. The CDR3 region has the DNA TGTGCCTGGAGTCCGGTAGGCTTGGGCTATGAGCAGTTCTTC.

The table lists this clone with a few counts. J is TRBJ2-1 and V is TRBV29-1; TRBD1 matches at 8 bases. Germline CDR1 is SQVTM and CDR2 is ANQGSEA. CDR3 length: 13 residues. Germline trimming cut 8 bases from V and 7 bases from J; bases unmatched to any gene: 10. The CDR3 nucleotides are TGCAGCTTGCGGACAGGGTCGAGTAATGAGCAGTTCTTC. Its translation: CSLRTGSSNEQFF.

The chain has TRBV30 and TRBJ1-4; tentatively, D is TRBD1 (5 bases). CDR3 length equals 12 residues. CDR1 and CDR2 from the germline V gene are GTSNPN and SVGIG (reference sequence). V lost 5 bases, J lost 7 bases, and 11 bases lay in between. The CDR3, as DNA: TGTGCCTGGTCCCTTGGGACTGAAAAACTGTTTTTT. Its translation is CAWSLGTEKLFF.

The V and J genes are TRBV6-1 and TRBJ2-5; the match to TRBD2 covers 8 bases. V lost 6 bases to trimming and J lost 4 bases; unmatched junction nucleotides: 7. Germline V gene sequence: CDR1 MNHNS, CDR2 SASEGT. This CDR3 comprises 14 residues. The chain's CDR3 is CASSALAGGETQYF. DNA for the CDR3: TGTGCCAGCAGCGCCCTTGCGGGGGGAGAGACCCAGTACTTC.

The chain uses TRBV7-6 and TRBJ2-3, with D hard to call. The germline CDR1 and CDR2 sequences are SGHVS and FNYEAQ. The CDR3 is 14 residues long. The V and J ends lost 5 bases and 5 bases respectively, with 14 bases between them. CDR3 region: CASSPPGARDTQYF. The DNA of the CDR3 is TGTGCCAGCAGCCCTCCCGGAGCCAGAGATACGCAGTATTTT.

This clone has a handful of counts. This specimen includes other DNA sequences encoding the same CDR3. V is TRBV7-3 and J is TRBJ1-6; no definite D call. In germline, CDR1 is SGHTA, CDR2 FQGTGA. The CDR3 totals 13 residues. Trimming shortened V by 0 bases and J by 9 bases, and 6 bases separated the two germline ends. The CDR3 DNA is TGTGCCAGCAGCTTAACAGGAGGTTCACCCCTCCACTTT. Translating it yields CASSLTGGSPLHF.

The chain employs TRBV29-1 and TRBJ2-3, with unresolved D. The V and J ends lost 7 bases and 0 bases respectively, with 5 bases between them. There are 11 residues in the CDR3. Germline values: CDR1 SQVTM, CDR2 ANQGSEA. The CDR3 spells CSAVSTDTQYF. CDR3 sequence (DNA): TGCAGCGCCGTTAGCACAGATACGCAGTATTTT.